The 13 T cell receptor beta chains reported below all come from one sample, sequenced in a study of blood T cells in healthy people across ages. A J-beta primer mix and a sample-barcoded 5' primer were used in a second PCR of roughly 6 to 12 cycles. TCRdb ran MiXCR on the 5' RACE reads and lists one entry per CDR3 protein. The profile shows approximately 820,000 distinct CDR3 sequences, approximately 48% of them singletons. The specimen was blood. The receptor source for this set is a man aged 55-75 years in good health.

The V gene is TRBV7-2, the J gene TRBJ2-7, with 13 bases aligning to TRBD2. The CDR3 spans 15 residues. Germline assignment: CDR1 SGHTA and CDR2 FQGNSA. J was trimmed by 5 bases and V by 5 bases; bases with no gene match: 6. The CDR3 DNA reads TGTGCCAGCAGCCAAACTAGCGGGGGGGCCGACGAGCAGTACTTC. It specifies CASSQTSGGADEQYF. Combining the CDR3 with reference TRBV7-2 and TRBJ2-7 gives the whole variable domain GAGVSQSPSNKVTEKGKDVELRCDPISGHTALYWYRQSLGQGLEFLIYFQGNSAPDKSGLPSDRFSAERTGGSVSTLTIQRTQQEDSAVYLCASSQTSGGADEQYFGPGTRLTVT.

CDR3 sequence: CASSSSTGNPFSYNEQYF. The CDR3 DNA reads as TGCGCCAGCAGCTCAAGTACAGGGAACCCTTTCTCCTACAATGAGCAGTACTTC. This chain connects TRBV5-1 to TRBJ2-1, with D maybe TRBD1 (6 bases). The J call could be wrong; TRBJ2-7 is a better fit for the DNA end. The length of the CDR3 is 18 residues. The germline V gene encodes CDR1 SGHRS and CDR2 YFSETQ.

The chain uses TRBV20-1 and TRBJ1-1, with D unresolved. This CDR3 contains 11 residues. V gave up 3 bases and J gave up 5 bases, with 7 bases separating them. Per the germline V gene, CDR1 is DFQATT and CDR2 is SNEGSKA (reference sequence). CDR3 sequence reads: CSARQVTEAFF. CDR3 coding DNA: TGCAGTGCTAGGCAGGTGACTGAAGCTTTCTTT.

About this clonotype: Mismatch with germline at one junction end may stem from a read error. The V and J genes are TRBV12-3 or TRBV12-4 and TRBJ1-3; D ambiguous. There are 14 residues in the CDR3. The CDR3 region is CASSPIFSGNTIYF. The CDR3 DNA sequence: TGTGCTAGCAGTCCCATATTCTCTGGAAACACCATATATTTT.

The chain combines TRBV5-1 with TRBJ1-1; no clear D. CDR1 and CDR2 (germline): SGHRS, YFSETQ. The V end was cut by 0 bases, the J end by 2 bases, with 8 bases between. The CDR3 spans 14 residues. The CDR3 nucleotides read TGCGCCAGCAGCTTGGCACAGCATAACACTGAAGCTTTCTTT. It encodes CASSLAQHNTEAFF.

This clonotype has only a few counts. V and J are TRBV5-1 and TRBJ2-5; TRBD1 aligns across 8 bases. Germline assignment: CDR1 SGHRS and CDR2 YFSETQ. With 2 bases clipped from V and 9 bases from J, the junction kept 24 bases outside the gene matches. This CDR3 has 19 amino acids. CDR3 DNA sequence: TGCGCCAGCAGCTTCCCGGACGGGACAGGAGATAGTTGGACCCAGGCCCAGTACTTC. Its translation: CASSFPDGTGDSWTQAQYF.

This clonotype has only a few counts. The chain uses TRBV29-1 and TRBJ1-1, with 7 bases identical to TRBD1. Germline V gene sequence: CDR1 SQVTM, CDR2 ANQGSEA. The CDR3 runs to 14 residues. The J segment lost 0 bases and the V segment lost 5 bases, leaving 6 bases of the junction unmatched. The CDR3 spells CSVRDSLMNTEAFF. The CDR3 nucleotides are TGCAGCGTTCGGGACAGTCTCATGAACACTGAAGCTTTCTTT.

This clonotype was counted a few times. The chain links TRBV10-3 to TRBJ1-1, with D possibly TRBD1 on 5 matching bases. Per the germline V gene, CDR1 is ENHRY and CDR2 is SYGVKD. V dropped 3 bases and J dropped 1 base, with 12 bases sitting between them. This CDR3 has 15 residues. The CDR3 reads CAISDFGAANTEAFF. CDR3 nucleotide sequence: TGTGCCATCAGTGATTTCGGGGCCGCGAACACTGAAGCTTTCTTT.

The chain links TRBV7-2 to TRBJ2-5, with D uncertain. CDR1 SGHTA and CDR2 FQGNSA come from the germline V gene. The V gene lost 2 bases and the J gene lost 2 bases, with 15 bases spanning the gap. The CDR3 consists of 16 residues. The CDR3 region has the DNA TGTGCCAGCAGCTTAAGTTACGAGGACGGACAAGAGACCCAGTACTTC. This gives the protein CASSLSYEDGQETQYF.

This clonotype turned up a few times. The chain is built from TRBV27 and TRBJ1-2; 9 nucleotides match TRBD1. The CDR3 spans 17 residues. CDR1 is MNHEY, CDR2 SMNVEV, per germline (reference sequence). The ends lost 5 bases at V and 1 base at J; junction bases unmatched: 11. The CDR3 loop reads CASSPGTGRGLNYGYTF. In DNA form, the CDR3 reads TGTGCCAGCAGTCCCGGGACAGGGAGGGGGCTTAACTATGGCTACACCTTC.

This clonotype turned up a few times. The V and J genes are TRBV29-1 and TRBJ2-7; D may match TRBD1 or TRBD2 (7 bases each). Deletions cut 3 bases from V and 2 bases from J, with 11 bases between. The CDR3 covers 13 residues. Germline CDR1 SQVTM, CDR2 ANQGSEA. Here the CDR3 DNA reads TGCAGCGTTGAGGGAGGGGGCGCCTACGAGCAGTACTTC. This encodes CSVEGGGAYEQYF.

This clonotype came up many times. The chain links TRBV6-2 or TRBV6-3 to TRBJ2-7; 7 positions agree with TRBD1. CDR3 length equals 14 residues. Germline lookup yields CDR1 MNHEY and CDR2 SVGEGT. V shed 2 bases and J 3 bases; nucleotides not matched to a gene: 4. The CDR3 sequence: CASSYEGQHYEQYF. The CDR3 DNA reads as TGTGCCAGCAGTTACGAGGGACAGCACTACGAGCAGTACTTC.

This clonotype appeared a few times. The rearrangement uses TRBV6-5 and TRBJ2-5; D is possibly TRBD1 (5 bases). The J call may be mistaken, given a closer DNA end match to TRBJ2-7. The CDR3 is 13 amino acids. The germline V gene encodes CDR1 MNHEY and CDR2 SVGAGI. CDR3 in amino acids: CASSYGQGGEQYF. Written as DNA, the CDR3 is TGTGCCAGCAGTTACGGGCAGGGCGGCGAGCAGTACTTC.